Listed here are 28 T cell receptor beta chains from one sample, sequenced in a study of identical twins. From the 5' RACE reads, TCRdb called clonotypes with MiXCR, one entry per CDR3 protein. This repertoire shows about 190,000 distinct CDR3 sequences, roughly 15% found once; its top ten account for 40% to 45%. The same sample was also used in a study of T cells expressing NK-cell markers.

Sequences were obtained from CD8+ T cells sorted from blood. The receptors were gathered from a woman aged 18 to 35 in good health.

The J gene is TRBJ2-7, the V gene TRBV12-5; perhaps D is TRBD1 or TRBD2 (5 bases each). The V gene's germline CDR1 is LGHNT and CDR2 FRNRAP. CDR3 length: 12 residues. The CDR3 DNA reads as TGTGCAACCAGGGACGGGTCCTACGAGCAGTACTTC. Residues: CATRDGSYEQYF.

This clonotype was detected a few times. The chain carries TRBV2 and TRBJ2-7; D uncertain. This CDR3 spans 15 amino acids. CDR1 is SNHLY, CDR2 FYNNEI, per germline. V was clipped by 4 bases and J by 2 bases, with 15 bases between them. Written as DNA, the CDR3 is TGTGCCAGCAGTGGAGGTGTGCTACTCCCCTACGAGCAGTACTTC. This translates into CASSGGVLLPYEQYF.

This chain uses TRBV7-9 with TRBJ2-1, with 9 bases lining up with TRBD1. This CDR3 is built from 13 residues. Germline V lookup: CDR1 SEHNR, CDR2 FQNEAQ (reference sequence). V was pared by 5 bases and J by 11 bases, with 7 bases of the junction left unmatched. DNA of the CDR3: TGTGCCAGCAGCGCCGGACAGGGGAATAAGCAGTTCTTC. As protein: CASSAGQGNKQFF.

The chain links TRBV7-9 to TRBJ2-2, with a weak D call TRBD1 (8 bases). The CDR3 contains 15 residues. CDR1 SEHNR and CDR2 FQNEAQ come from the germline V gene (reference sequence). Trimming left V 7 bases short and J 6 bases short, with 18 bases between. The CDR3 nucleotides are TGTGCCAGCAACCCTGGACAGGGAGGGTCCGGGGAGCTGTTTTTT. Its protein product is CASNPGQGGSGELFF.

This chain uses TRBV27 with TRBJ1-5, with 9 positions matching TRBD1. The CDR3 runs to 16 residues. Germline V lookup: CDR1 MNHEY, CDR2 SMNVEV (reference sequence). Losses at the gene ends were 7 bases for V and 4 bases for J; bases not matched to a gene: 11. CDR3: CASKPQGASLNQPQHF. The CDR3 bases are TGTGCCAGCAAACCACAGGGGGCGTCACTGAATCAGCCCCAGCATTTT.

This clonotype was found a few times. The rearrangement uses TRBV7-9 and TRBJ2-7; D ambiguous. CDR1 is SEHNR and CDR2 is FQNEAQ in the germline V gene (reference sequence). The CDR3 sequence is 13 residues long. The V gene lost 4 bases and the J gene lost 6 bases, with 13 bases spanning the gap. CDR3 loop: CASSSPIRPEQYF. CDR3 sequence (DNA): TGTGCCAGCAGCTCCCCGATCCGTCCCGAGCAGTACTTC.

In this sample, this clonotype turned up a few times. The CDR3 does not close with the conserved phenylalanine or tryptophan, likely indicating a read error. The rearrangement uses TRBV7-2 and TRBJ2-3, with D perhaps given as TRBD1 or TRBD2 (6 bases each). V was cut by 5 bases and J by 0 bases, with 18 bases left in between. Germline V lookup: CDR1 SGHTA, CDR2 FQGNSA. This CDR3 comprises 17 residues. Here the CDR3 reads CASSVGLGGTSTDTQYL. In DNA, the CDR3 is TGTGCCAGCAGCGTAGGGCTCGGGGGCACTAGCACAGATACGCAGTATCTT.

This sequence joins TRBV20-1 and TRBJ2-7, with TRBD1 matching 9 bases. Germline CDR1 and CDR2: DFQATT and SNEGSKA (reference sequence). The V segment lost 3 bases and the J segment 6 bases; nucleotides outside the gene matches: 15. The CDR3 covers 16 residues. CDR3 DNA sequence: TGCAGTGCTAGGGGGGACAGTTTAGGGACAGGGTCCGAGCAGTACTTC. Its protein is CSARGDSLGTGSEQYF.

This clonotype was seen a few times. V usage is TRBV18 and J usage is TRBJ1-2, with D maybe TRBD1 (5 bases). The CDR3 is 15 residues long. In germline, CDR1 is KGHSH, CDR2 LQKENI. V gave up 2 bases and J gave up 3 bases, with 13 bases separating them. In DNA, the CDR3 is TGTGCCAGCTCACCAGGGGGACCCTTGGACTATGGCTACACCTTC. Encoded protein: CASSPGGPLDYGYTF. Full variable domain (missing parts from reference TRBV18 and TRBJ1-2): NAGVMQNPRHLVRRRGQEARLRCSPMKGHSHVYWYRQLPEEGLKFMVYLQKENIIDESGMPKERFSAEFPKEGPSILRIQQVVRGDSAAYFCASSPGGPLDYGYTFGSGTRLTVV.

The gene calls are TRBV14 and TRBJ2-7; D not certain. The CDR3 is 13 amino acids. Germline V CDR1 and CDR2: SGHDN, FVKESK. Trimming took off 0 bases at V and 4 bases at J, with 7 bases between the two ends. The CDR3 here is CASSQEANYEQYF. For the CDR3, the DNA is TGTGCCAGCAGCCAAGAGGCGAATTACGAGCAGTACTTC.

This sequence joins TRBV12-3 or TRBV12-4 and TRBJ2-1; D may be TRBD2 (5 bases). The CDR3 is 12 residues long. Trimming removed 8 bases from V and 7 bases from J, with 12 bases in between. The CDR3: CASGRNRNEQFF. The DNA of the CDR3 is TGTGCCAGCGGGAGAAATCGGAATGAGCAGTTCTTC.

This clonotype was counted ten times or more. The CDR3 spells CASSEGPGSTGELFF. CDR3 sequence (DNA): TGTGCCAGCAGTGAAGGTCCGGGTAGCACCGGGGAGCTGTTTTTT. The gene calls are TRBV6-1 and TRBJ2-2; D is unresolved. The CDR3 contains 15 residues. V was pared by 1 base and J by 4 bases, with 10 bases between. Germline lookup yields CDR1 MNHNS and CDR2 SASEGT.

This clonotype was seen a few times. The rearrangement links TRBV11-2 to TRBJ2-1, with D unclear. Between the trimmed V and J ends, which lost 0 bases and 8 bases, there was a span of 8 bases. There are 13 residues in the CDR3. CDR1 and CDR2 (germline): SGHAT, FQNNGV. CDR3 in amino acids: CASSLEVVDEQFF. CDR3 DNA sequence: TGTGCCAGCAGCTTAGAGGTGGTAGATGAGCAGTTCTTC.

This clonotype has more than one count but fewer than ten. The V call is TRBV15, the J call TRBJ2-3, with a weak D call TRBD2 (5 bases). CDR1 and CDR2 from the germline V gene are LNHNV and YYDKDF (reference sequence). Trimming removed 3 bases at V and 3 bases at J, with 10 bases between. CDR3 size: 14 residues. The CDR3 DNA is TGTGCCACCAGCAGGAGCGGTGTAACAGATACGCAGTATTTT. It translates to CATSRSGVTDTQYF.

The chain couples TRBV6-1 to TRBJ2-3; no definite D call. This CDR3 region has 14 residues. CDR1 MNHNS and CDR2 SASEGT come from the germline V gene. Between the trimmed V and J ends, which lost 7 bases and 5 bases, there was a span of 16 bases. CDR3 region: CASTDLVVQDTQYF. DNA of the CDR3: TGTGCCAGCACCGACCTAGTCGTCCAAGATACGCAGTATTTT.

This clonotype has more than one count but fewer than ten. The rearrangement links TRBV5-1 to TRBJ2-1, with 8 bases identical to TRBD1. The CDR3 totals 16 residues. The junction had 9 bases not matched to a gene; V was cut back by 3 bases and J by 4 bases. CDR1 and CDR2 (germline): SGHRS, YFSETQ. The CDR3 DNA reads TGCGCCAGCAGCTCGACTACCCGGGACAGGTACAATGAGCAGTTCTTC. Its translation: CASSSTTRDRYNEQFF.

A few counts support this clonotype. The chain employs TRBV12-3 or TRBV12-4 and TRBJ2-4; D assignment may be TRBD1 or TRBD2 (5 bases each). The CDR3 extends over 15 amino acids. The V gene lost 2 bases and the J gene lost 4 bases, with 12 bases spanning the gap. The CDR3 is CASSLTRDLKNIQYF. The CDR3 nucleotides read TGTGCCAGCAGTTTAACCAGGGACCTTAAAAACATTCAGTACTTC.

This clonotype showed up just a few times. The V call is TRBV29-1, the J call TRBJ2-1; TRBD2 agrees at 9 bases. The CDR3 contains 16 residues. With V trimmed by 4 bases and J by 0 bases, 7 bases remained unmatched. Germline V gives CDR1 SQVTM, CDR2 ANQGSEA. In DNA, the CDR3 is TGCAGCGTTGTCGGGACTAGCTGGAGCTCCTACAATGAGCAGTTCTTC. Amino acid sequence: CSVVGTSWSSYNEQFF.

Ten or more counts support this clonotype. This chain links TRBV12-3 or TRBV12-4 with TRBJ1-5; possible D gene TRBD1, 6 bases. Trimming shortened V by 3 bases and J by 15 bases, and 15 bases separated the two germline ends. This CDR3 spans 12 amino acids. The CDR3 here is CASSLGTGPLHF. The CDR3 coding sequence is TGTGCCAGCAGTTTGGGCACAGGGCCGTTGCATTTT.

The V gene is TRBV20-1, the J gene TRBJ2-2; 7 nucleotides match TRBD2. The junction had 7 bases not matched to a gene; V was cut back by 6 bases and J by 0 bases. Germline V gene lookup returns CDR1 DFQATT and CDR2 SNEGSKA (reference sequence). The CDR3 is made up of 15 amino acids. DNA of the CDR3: TGCAGTGCCCCGAGGGGAGGGTCGAACACCGGGGAGCTGTTTTTT. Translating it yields CSAPRGGSNTGELFF.

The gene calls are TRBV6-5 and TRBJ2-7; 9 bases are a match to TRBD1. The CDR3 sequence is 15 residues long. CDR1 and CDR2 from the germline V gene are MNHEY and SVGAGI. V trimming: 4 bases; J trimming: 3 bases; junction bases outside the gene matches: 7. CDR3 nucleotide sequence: TGTGCCAGCAGTTTGGGACAGGGAATGGGCTACGAGCAGTACTTC. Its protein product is CASSLGQGMGYEQYF.

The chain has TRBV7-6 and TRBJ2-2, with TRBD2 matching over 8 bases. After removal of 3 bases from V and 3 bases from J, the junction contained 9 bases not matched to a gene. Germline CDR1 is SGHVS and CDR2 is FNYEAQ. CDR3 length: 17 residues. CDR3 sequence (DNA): TGTGCCAGCAGCTTTACGGCGGGGGGTGGCGACACCGGGGAGCTGTTTTTT. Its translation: CASSFTAGGGDTGELFF.

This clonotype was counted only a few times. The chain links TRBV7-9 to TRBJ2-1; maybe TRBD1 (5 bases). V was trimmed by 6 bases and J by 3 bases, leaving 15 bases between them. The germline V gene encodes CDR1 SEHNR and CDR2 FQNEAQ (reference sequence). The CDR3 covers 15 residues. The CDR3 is CASSSPARDYNEQFF. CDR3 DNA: TGTGCCAGCAGTTCCCCCGCCAGGGACTACAATGAGCAGTTCTTC. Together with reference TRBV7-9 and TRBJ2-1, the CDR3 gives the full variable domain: DTGVSQNPRHKITKRGQNVTFRCDPISEHNRLYWYRQTLGQGPEFLTYFQNEAQLEKSRLLSDRFSAERPKGSFSTLEIQRTEQGDSAMYLCASSSPARDYNEQFFGPGTRLTVL.

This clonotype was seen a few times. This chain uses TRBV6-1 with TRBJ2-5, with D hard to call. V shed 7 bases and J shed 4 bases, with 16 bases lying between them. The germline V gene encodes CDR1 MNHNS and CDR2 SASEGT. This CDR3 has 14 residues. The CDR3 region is CASKNEARVETQYF. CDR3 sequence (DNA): TGTGCCAGCAAAAACGAGGCTAGGGTAGAGACCCAGTACTTC.

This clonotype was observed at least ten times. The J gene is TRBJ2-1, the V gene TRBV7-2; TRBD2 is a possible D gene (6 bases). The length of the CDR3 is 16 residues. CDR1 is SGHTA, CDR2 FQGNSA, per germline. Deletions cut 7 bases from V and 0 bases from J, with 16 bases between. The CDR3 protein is CASNSPRESSYNEQFF. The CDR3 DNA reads TGTGCCAGCAACTCCCCCCGGGAGAGCTCCTACAATGAGCAGTTCTTC.

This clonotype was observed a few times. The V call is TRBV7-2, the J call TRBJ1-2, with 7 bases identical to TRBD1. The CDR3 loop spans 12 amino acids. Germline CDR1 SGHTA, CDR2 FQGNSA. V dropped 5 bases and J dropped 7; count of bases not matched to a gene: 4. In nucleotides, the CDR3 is TGTGCCAGCAGCCGTAACAGGGGTGGCTACACCTTC. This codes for CASSRNRGGYTF.

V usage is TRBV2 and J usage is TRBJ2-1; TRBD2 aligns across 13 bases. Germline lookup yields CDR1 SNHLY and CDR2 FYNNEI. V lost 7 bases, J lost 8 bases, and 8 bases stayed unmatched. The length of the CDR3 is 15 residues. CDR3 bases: TGTGCCAGCACCAAGGAAGGACTAGCGGGAGATGAGCAGTTCTTC. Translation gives CASTKEGLAGDEQFF.

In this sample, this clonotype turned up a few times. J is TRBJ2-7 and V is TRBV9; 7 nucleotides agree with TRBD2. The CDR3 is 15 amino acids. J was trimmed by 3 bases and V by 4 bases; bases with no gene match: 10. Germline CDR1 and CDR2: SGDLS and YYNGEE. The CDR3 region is CASSPNSGQIYEQYF. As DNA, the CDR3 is TGTGCCAGCAGCCCCAATAGCGGGCAAATCTACGAGCAGTACTTC.